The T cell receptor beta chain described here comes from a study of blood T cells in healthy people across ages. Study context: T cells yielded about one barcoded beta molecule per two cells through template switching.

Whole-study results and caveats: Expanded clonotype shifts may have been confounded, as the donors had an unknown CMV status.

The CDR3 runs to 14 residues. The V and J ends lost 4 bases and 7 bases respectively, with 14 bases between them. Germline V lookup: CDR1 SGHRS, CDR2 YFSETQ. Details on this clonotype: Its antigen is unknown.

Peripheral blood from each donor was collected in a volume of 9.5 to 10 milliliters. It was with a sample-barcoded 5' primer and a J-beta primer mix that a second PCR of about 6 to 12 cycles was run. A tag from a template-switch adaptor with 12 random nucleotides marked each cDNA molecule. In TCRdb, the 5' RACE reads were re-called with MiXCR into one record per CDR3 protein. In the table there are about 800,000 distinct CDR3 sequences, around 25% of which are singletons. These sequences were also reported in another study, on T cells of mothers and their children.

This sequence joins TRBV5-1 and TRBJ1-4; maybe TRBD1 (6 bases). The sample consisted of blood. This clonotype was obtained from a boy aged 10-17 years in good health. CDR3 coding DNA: TGCGCCAGCAGCCTCTTCGGGGGCGGTGAAAAACTGTTTTTT. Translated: CASSLFGGGEKLFF.